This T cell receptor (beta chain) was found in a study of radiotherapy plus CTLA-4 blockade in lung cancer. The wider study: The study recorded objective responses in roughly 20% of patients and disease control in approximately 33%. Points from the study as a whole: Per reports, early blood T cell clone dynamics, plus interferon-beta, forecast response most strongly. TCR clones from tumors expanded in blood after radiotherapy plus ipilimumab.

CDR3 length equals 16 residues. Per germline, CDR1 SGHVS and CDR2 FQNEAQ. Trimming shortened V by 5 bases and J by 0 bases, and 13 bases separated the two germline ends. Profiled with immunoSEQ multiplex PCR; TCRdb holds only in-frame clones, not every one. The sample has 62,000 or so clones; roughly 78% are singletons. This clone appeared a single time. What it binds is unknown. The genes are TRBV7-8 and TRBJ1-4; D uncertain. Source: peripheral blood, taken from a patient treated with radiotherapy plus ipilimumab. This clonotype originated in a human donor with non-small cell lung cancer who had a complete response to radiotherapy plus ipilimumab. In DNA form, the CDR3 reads TGTGCCAGCAGCCTAAGGTTGGCCGCAACTAATGAAAAACTGTTTTTT. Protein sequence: CASSLRLAATNEKLFF.